This TCR beta chain was captured in a study of PD-L1 blockade in urothelial cancer. Study-level information: Each patient had 0 to 3 earlier chemotherapy regimens. Analyzed time points were 3 weeks (second dose) and 6 weeks after therapy began.

Concerning this clone itself: Its antigen remains unidentified.

Germline loops: CDR1 SGHRS, CDR2 YFSETQ. The trim removed 4 bases at V and 5 bases at J, leaving 5 bases unmatched. CDR3 length equals 14 residues. Study-level findings and limits: Durable-benefit patients had greater expansion of tumor-associated blood clones at 3 weeks.

Method: immunoSEQ multiplex PCR; TCRdb's copy keeps in-frame clones and lacks some. This table has tens of thousands of clones, around 85% appearing once. This TCR was sampled from a man aged 50 to 60 with urothelial cancer. The chain has TRBV5-1 and TRBJ1-5, with 8 bases identical to TRBD1. Sequenced material: PBMCs, taken around atezolizumab (anti-PD-L1) treatment. This CDR3 is CASSETGGYQPQHF. CDR3 nucleotides: TGCGCCAGCAGCGAAACAGGGGGTTATCAGCCCCAGCATTTT.